The rows below give T cell receptor beta chains drawn from one sample of a study of OX40 agonist ivuxolimab in advanced cancers. Sequencing used immunoSEQ multiplex PCR; TCRdb keeps in-frame clones, though not all of them. The sample gives 55,000 to 65,000 clones, 87% of which show up once; 0.35% is in the top ten. The material was CD4+ or CD8+ T cells sorted from blood, obtained in a trial of the OX40 agonist ivuxolimab. The origin of the receptors is an adult with an advanced solid tumor such as melanoma, head and neck, liver or kidney cancer. The CDR3 runs from the conserved cysteine through the conserved F or W. A D gene is named only where the DNA matches it firmly. Clone size is not always given. Where it is, it says once, few, many or a class for expanded clones.

>.|.|TRBV7-3|TRBJ2-3
TGTGCCAGCAGCCTCTCCGGGGATACGCAGTATTTT
CASSLSGDTQYF
>.|.|TRBV14|TRBJ1-1
TGTGCCAGCAGCCAAGGTAGGCTCCCGAACACTGAAGCTTTCTTT
CASSQGRLPNTEAFF
>.|.|TRBV11-3|TRBJ1-6
TGTGCCAGCAGCTTAACGGGATCGGGCAATTCACCCCTCCACTTT
CASSLTGSGNSPLHF
>.|TRBD2|TRBV5-6|TRBJ2-1
TGTGCCAGCAGCTTGGAGCTAGCGGGGGGCGCTGAGCAGTTCTTC
CASSLELAGGAEQFF
>.|.|TRBV15|TRBJ1-2
TGTGCCACCAGCAGAGATCGGGGGTACCCTAACTATGGCTACACCTTC
CATSRDRGYPNYGYTF
>.|TRBD1|TRBV19|TRBJ1-5
TGTGCCAGTAGTATAGGCGGGGACAGGGATCGAGGTAGCAATCAGCCCCAGCATTTT
CASSIGGDRDRGSNQPQHF
>.|.|TRBV5-1|TRBJ1-6
TGCGCCAGCAGCGTAGGCATGAGGCAGAGAAATTCACCCCTCCACTTT
CASSVGMRQRNSPLHF
>.|.|TRBV18|TRBJ1-1
TGTGCCAGCTCACCTACAAGGGCCTGGAACACTGAAGCTTTCTTT
CASSPTRAWNTEAFF
>.|.|TRBV20-1|TRBJ2-1
TGCAGTGCTAGACAAGGATTAGAGCAGTTCTTC
CSARQGLEQFF
>few|.|TRBV19|TRBJ1-4
TGTGCCAGTAGTATCGGGCAGAATAATGAAAAACTGTTTTTT
CASSIGQNNEKLFF
>.|.|TRBV5-3|TRBJ2-7
TGTGCCAGAAGCTCACGTAGGCTAATCTGGTACTTC
CARSSRRLIWYF
>.|TRBD1|TRBV10-3|TRBJ1-2
TGTGCCATCAGCCAACAGGGGGACGGCTATGGCTACACCTTC
CAISQQGDGYGYTF
>.|.|TRBV6-5|TRBJ2-2
TGTGCCAGCAGTTACTCGATCGGGGTAGACGGGGAGCTGTTTTTT
CASSYSIGVDGELFF
>.|TRBD1|TRBV6-5|TRBJ2-6
TGTGCCAGCGGACGGGACAGGGCCGCCGTCCTGACTTTC
CASGRDRAAVLTF
>once|.|TRBV19|TRBJ1-5
TGTGCCAGTAGTGGGGGGCTTTATCAGCCCCAGCATTTT
CASSGGLYQPQHF
>.|TRBD1|TRBV6-5|TRBJ2-7
TGTGCCAGCAGTTACACCGGGACAGGGGCGTACGAGCAGTACTTC
CASSYTGTGAYEQYF
>.|.|TRBV4-1|TRBJ1-3
TGCGCCAGCAGCCAAGGGGGACGAAGCTCTGGAAACACCATATATTTT
CASSQGGRSSGNTIYF
>.|TRBD1|TRBV6-5|TRBJ1-6
TGTGCCAGCAGTTACCGTCGACAGGGATATAATTCACCCCTCCACTTT
CASSYRRQGYNSPLHF
>.|.|TRBV7-3|TRBJ1-1
TGTGCCAGCAGCCCGACCGGGACTAACACTGAAGCTTTCTTT
CASSPTGTNTEAFF
>.|TRBD1|TRBV5-1|TRBJ1-2
TGCGCCAGCAGCGCCGCCGGGACAGGGGTTGGCTACACCTTC
CASSAAGTGVGYTF
>.|.|TRBV13|TRBJ2-5
TGTGCCAGCAGCTTCCAACGGACCTACCAAGAGACCCAGTACTTC
CASSFQRTYQETQYF
>.|TRBD1|TRBV5-4|TRBJ2-7
TGTGCCAGCAGCTCGACAGGGGCCTACGAGCAGTACTTC
CASSSTGAYEQYF
>.|TRBD2|TRBV7-9|TRBJ2-7
TGTGCCAGCAGCTTAGCCCAGCGGGGGCCGACCTACGAGCAGTACTTC
CASSLAQRGPTYEQYF
>.|TRBD1|TRBV19|TRBJ2-7
TGTGCCAGTAGAGGGACAGGGGACGAGATAGAGCAGTACTTC
CASRGTGDEIEQYF
>once|TRBD1|TRBV10-3|TRBJ2-7
TGTGCCATCGGGGGAATTGAACCCGGACAGGGCTACGAGCAGTACTTC
CAIGGIEPGQGYEQYF
>few|.|TRBV19|TRBJ1-6
TGTGCCAGTAGAGACAGCAATAATTCACCCCTCCACTTT
CASRDSNNSPLHF
>.|.|TRBV5-4|TRBJ1-2
TGTGCCAGCAGCTTGGGGCAGAGGTATGGCTACACCTTC
CASSLGQRYGYTF
>.|.|TRBV6-4|TRBJ2-3
TGTGCCAGCATCCCCCAGGAGTGCGGGACGCCAGACCGCACAGATACGCAGTATTTT
CASIPQECGTPDRTDTQYF
>.|.|TRBV23-1|TRBJ1-4
TGCGCCAGCAGTCATCCGCCCCGGGGTTTTAATGAAAAACTGTTTTTT
CASSHPPRGFNEKLFF
>.|.|TRBV7-9|TRBJ2-1
TGTGCCAGCAGCTTCGGAGGATACAATGAGCAGTTCTTC
CASSFGGYNEQFF
>.|.|TRBV4-1|TRBJ2-2
TGCGCCAGCAGCCTTACAGGGAGGTACACCGGGGAGCTGTTTTTT
CASSLTGRYTGELFF
>.|TRBD1|TRBV18|TRBJ2-3
TGTGCCAGCTCACCGGGACAGCCTGATACTTCTAGCACAGATACGCAGTATTTT
CASSPGQPDTSSTDTQYF
>.|TRBD1|TRBV19|TRBJ1-2
TGTGCCAGTAGTATTTACTCCTCGCAGGGGGCGAATGGCTACACCTTC
CASSIYSSQGANGYTF
>.|.|TRBV6-4|TRBJ1-4
TGTGCCAGCAGTGACTTGCGGACTGAGGAAAAACTGTTTTTT
CASSDLRTEEKLFF
>.|TRBD1|TRBV19|TRBJ1-1
TGTGCCAGTAGTCCGGGACAGGGGGTATTCACTGAAGCTTTCTTT
CASSPGQGVFTEAFF
>few|.|TRBV5-1|TRBJ1-2
TGCGCCAGCAGCCCGTCGGGGCAGTATGGCTATGGCTACACCTTC
CASSPSGQYGYGYTF
>.|.|TRBV18|TRBJ2-1
TGTGCCAGCTCACCATCCAGCGGCGAAGGGAATGAGCAGTTCTTC
CASSPSSGEGNEQFF
>once|.|TRBV4-2|TRBJ1-3
TGTGCCAGCAGCCGAGGGATCCTCTCTGGAAACACCATATATTTT
CASSRGILSGNTIYF
>.|.|TRBV4-3|TRBJ1-1
TGCGCCAGCAGCCAAATGGTGAACACTGAAGCTTTCTTT
CASSQMVNTEAFF
>.|TRBD1|TRBV11-3|TRBJ2-5
TGTGCCAGCAGCTTAGGACAGGGGAGGACGGAGACCCAGTACTTC
CASSLGQGRTETQYF
>.|TRBD1|TRBV6-6|TRBJ1-6
TGTGCCAGCAGTACCCAGGGGGCTGATTCACCCCTCCACTTT
CASSTQGADSPLHF
>.|.|TRBV19|TRBJ1-5
TGTGCCAGTAGTATATCGGGCAGTCTTCAGCCCCAGCATTTT
CASSISGSLQPQHF
>.|.|TRBV5-6|TRBJ1-1
TGTGCCAGCAGCTTGGGACAGGTACTGAACACTGAAGCTTTCTTT
CASSLGQVLNTEAFF
>.|.|TRBV25-1|TRBJ2-6
TGTGCCAGCAGTTTGGGTACCTCTGGGGCCAACGTCCTGACTTTC
CASSLGTSGANVLTF
>few|TRBD1|TRBV27|TRBJ1-2
TGTGCCAGCAGTTTACTATCCGGGACAGGGCATGGCTACACCTTC
CASSLLSGTGHGYTF
>.|.|TRBV5-5|TRBJ1-2
TGTGCCAGCAGCTTGGGTGGGGGGAGCTATGGCTACACCTTC
CASSLGGGSYGYTF
>.|TRBD2|TRBV7-2|TRBJ2-1
TGTGCCAGCAGCTTACTCGGGCTAGCGGGGGGTTACAATGAGCAGTTCTTC
CASSLLGLAGGYNEQFF
>once|.|TRBV6-6|TRBJ2-5
TGTGCCAGCAGTTACGGGCCGGGAGAGACCCAGTACTTC
CASSYGPGETQYF
>.|.|TRBV4-1|TRBJ1-1
TGCGCCAGCAGCCAAGGCAGGGACATGAACACTGAAGCTTTCTTT
CASSQGRDMNTEAFF
>.|TRBD1|TRBV2|TRBJ1-2
TGTGCCAGCGGAGAGGACAGGGCTATTATTACTAACTATGGCTACACCTTC
CASGEDRAIITNYGYTF
>.|.|TRBV2|TRBJ2-5
TGTGCCAGCGAGGCGCGGCAAGAGACCCAGTACTTC
CASEARQETQYF
>.|.|TRBV7-3|TRBJ1-5
TGTGCCAGCAGCCGGATCAAGTATAGCAATCAGCCCCAGCATTTT
CASSRIKYSNQPQHF
>.|.|TRBV5-6|TRBJ1-4
TGTGCCAGCAGTAAAGGGGCAACTAATGAAAAACTGTTTTTT
CASSKGATNEKLFF
>.|.|TRBV11-3|TRBJ2-5
TGTGCCAGCAGCTTGGGTGGCGCGGGGCGAGGGGAGACCCAGTACTTC
CASSLGGAGRGETQYF
>.|.|TRBV5-1|TRBJ1-2
TGCGCCAGCAGCTTTCAGGGCGATGGCTACACCTTC
CASSFQGDGYTF
>.|TRBD1|TRBV5-5|TRBJ1-5
TGTGCCAGCAGCCCCAGATTTGAGACAGGGGGCGCCTCTCAGCCCCAGCATTTT
CASSPRFETGGASQPQHF
>.|.|TRBV7-9|TRBJ2-7
TGTGCCAGCAGCTCCACCCTCACGACGGTGAGCTCCTACGAGCAGTACTTC
CASSSTLTTVSSYEQYF